The T cell receptor (beta chain) described here comes from a study of blood T cells in healthy people across ages. Study observations and caveats: Higher diversity, along with more naive CD4+ cells, distinguished long-lived donors from aged donors.

Together with a sample-barcoded 5' primer, a J-beta primer mix was included in a second PCR lasting roughly 6 to 12 cycles. Sequencing of every sample gave 3 million or more CDR3-containing paired-end reads. MiXCR, applied by TCRdb to the 5' RACE reads, yields one record per CDR3 protein. The sample yields 700,000 to 850,000 distinct CDR3 sequences, under 40% seen once. CDR3 length: 16 amino acids. The germline V gene has CDR1 SGHTA and CDR2 FQGNSA. Trimming cost V 1 base and J 4 bases, with 17 bases left between them. On this clonotype itself: What it binds is unknown.

V and J are TRBV7-2 and TRBJ2-7; a weak D match, TRBD2 (5 bases). This clonotype originated in a man aged 18 to 29 in good health. Sequences were obtained from blood. The CDR3 bases are TGTGCCAGCAGCTTAGATGGCGTGTGGTTAGCGTACGAGCAGTACTTC. Translation: CASSLDGVWLAYEQYF.